A single sample is the source of the 31 T cell receptor beta chains below, sequenced in a study of cytomegalovirus exposure and HLA in healthy donors (dated by TCRdb to 2015 to 2018). The library was prepared using the immunoSEQ multiplex PCR assay. TCRdb's version of the immuneACCESS table is confined to in-frame rearrangements and falls short of the full clone set. An unresolved V gene accounts for under half of the shortfall where checked; the remainder is of unknown origin. This sample lists about 63,000 clones; around 90% were detected once. The top ten clones comprise roughly 1.2% of the sample. The sample was PBMCs. These receptors all come from a young woman in good health and CMV-seronegative.

CDR3 sequence (DNA): TGTGCCAGCAGCCTAGGACTACCCAGCACAGATACGCAGTATTTT. This gives the protein CASSLGLPSTDTQYF. The V call is TRBV11-3, the J call TRBJ2-3; possibly TRBD2 for D (6 bases). The length of the CDR3 is 15 residues. Deletions cut 5 bases from V and 0 bases from J, with 12 bases between. In germline, CDR1 is SGHNT, CDR2 YENEEA.

The chain combines TRBV14 with TRBJ2-3; the match to TRBD2 covers 14 bases. Trimming removed 1 base from V and 3 bases from J; junction bases left unmatched: 9. CDR1 SGHDN and CDR2 FVKESK come from the germline V gene. This CDR3 spans 19 amino acids. CDR3 protein: CASSQGLAGGFRKTDTQYF. In DNA form, the CDR3 reads TGTGCCAGCAGCCAAGGACTAGCGGGAGGGTTTCGTAAGACAGATACGCAGTATTTT.

This rearrangement joins TRBV11-1 to TRBJ2-1, with D maybe TRBD2 (5 bases). Germline V lookup: CDR1 SGHAT, CDR2 FQDESV (reference sequence). Trimming stripped 4 bases from V and 4 bases from J, with 23 bases between. The CDR3 is 18 amino acids. DNA for the CDR3: TGTGCCAGCAGCTCCACCGGTGCCGCGGGCGGACCATACAATGAGCAGTTCTTC. As protein: CASSSTGAAGGPYNEQFF.

The CDR3 loop is CASSLQGIDNSPLHF. In DNA, the CDR3 is TGCGCCAGCAGCTTACAGGGGATCGATAATTCACCCCTCCACTTT. The genes are TRBV5-1 and TRBJ1-6, with TRBD1 identical over 7 bases. Germline V gives CDR1 SGHRS, CDR2 YFSETQ. The junction had 4 bases not matched to a gene; V was cut back by 2 bases and J by 5 bases. This CDR3 has 15 amino acids.

This clone occurred once. The chain uses TRBV5-8 and TRBJ1-2; D is uncertain. The CDR3 has 14 residues. Germline V lookup: CDR1 SGHTS, CDR2 YDEGEE. The V gene lost 1 base and the J gene lost 4 bases, with 11 bases spanning the gap. CDR3 in amino acids: CASSLYPPSYGYTF. CDR3 DNA: TGTGCCAGCAGCTTGTATCCCCCCTCCTATGGCTACACCTTC.

This chain connects TRBV27 to TRBJ2-7; TRBD2 agrees at 10 bases. V trimming: 4 bases; J trimming: 0 bases; junction bases outside the gene matches: 3. CDR3 length equals 15 residues. Looked up from germline, CDR1 is MNHEY and CDR2 is SMNVEV (reference sequence). CDR3 bases: TGTGCCAGCAGTTACTCTAGCGGGGGCTCCTACGAGCAGTACTTC. It encodes CASSYSSGGSYEQYF.

DNA for the CDR3: TGTGCCAGCAGCAATCCGCAGGGAATTCGGGAGACCCAGTACTTC. Translated, it gives CASSNPQGIRETQYF. This chain links TRBV7-8 with TRBJ2-5, with D possibly TRBD1 on 5 matching bases. Trimming removed 5 bases at V and 5 bases at J, with 18 bases between. Per germline, CDR1 SGHVS and CDR2 FQNEAQ. This CDR3 comprises 15 residues. Together with reference TRBV7-8 and TRBJ2-5, the CDR3 gives the full variable domain: GAGVSQSPRYKVAKRGQDVALRCDPISGHVSLFWYQQALGQGPEFLTYFQNEAQLDKSGLPSDRFFAERPEGSVSTLKIQRTQQEDSAVYLCASSNPQGIRETQYFGPGTRLLVL.

V gene TRBV27 combines with J gene TRBJ1-5; tentative D call: TRBD1 (5 bases). Germline V gives CDR1 MNHEY, CDR2 SMNVEV (reference sequence). Trimming took off 1 base at V and 6 bases at J, with 16 bases between the two ends. The CDR3 spans 16 residues. CDR3 amino acids: CASSLLSQGPPQPQHF. CDR3 in DNA: TGTGCCAGCAGTTTATTATCTCAGGGTCCCCCTCAGCCCCAGCATTTT.

The genes are TRBV2 and TRBJ2-7; the match to TRBD2 covers 8 bases. J gave up 11 bases and V 8 bases, and 14 bases lay outside the gene matches. The CDR3 consists of 13 residues. In germline, CDR1 is SNHLY, CDR2 FYNNEI. CDR3 sequence: CASLPGGVGTKYF. The CDR3 DNA follows: TGTGCCAGCTTACCCGGGGGGGTGGGGACTAAGTACTTC.

The chain couples TRBV27 to TRBJ1-1; TRBD1 matches 10 bases. V gave up 4 bases and J gave up 1 base; unmatched junction bases: 6. CDR3 length: 16 residues. The V gene's germline CDR1 is MNHEY and CDR2 SMNVEV (reference sequence). The CDR3 region is CASSSDRTGGNTEAFF. DNA of the CDR3: TGTGCCAGCAGTTCAGACAGGACAGGGGGGAACACTGAAGCTTTCTTT.

This rearrangement joins TRBV19 to TRBJ2-7, with 9 bases matching TRBD2. The CDR3 extends over 15 amino acids. Germline CDR1 and CDR2: LNHDA and SQIVND (reference sequence). The V segment lost 5 bases and the J segment 1 base; nucleotides outside the gene matches: 6. The CDR3 sequence is CASSPGLARSYEQYF. The CDR3 nucleotides read TGTGCCAGTAGTCCCGGACTAGCGAGATCCTACGAGCAGTACTTC. The whole variable domain, remainder taken from reference TRBV19 and TRBJ2-7, is DGGITQSPKYLFRKEGQNVTLSCEQNLNHDAMYWYRQDPGQGLRLIYYSQIVNDFQKGDIAEGYSVSREKKESFPLTVTSAQKNPTAFYLCASSPGLARSYEQYFGPGTRLTVT.

For the CDR3, the DNA is TGTGCCAGCAGTGTTAGGGGACAGTTCACCGGGGAGCTGTTTTTT. This encodes CASSVRGQFTGELFF. This chain joins TRBV28 and TRBJ2-2; 7 nucleotides line up with TRBD1. Losses at the gene ends were 5 bases for V and 4 bases for J; bases not matched to a gene: 7. The V gene's germline CDR1 is MDHEN and CDR2 SYDVKM. The CDR3 spans 15 residues.

J is TRBJ1-2 and V is TRBV5-4; D remains unclear. The CDR3 is 13 amino acids. V was pared by 1 base and J by 3 bases, with 7 bases between. CDR1 is SGHNT and CDR2 is YYREEE in the germline V gene (reference sequence). The CDR3 is CASSLSGDYGYTF. CDR3 nucleotide sequence: TGTGCCAGCAGCTTGTCCGGGGACTATGGCTACACCTTC.

The chain couples TRBV7-2 to TRBJ2-3; weak D call: TRBD1 (5 bases). V was shortened by 5 bases and J by 0 bases, with 9 bases between the two germline ends. CDR1 and CDR2 from the germline V gene are SGHTA and FQGNSA. The CDR3 consists of 14 residues. CDR3 loop: CASSLRQSTDTQYF. The DNA of the CDR3 is TGTGCCAGCAGCCTGCGACAGAGCACAGATACGCAGTATTTT.

On this clone: Other DNA sequences in this specimen translate into the identical CDR3. The chain uses TRBV5-6 and TRBJ1-1; tentative D call: TRBD1 (5 bases). The V gene's germline CDR1 is SGHDT and CDR2 YYEEEE. V was pared by 0 bases and J by 6 bases, with 6 bases between. The CDR3 spans 12 residues. The DNA of the CDR3 is TGTGCCAGCAGCTTGGGGGGCCCTGAAGCTTTCTTT. Residues: CASSLGGPEAFF.

The chain uses TRBV29-1 and TRBJ2-1; TRBD2 agrees at 7 bases. CDR1 is SQVTM, CDR2 ANQGSEA, per germline. The length of the CDR3 is 14 residues. Losses at the gene ends were 2 bases for V and 4 bases for J; bases not matched to a gene: 5. CDR3 DNA sequence: TGCAGCGTTGAATTACGTAGCGGGTACAATGAGCAGTTCTTC. Encoded protein: CSVELRSGYNEQFF.

V usage is TRBV6-1 and J usage is TRBJ1-1, with D possibly TRBD1 on 5 matching bases. V shed 4 bases and J shed 3 bases, with 21 bases lying between them. The CDR3 covers 17 residues. Germline V gene lookup returns CDR1 MNHNS and CDR2 SASEGT. CDR3 bases: TGTGCCAGCAGTGTAGGTCAGGGCTCTATAAGGGACACTGAAGCTTTCTTT. Amino acid sequence: CASSVGQGSIRDTEAFF.

The rearrangement uses TRBV19 and TRBJ2-7; 11 bases align to TRBD2. Germline V CDR1 and CDR2: LNHDA, SQIVND (reference sequence). V was clipped by 5 bases and J by 3 bases; unmatched bases: 12. The CDR3 runs to 17 residues. CDR3 DNA: TGTGCCAGTAGTCCTCACTCGACTAGCGGGGAGATCTACGAGCAGTACTTC. Translated: CASSPHSTSGEIYEQYF.

The gene calls are TRBV30 and TRBJ2-1, with D possibly TRBD1 on 6 matching bases. The CDR3 length is 14 residues. The V end lost 0 bases, the J end lost 6 bases, and 12 bases lay between the germline ends. Germline V gives CDR1 GTSNPN, CDR2 SVGIG (reference sequence). The CDR3 sequence is CAWSVIGGINEQFF. For the CDR3, the DNA is TGTGCCTGGAGTGTCATAGGGGGAATCAATGAGCAGTTCTTC.

This chain uses TRBV4-1 with TRBJ2-5, with TRBD1 as a possible D gene (6 bases). The V gene's germline CDR1 is MGHRA and CDR2 YSYEKL. CDR3 size: 13 residues. V was pared by 4 bases and J by 5 bases, with 11 bases between. The CDR3 loop is CASSRNRDETQYF. In DNA, the CDR3 is TGCGCCAGCAGCCGGAACAGGGACGAGACCCAGTACTTC.

The J gene is TRBJ1-2, the V gene TRBV6-5; 7 nucleotides agree with TRBD1. CDR1 is MNHEY and CDR2 is SVGAGI in the germline V gene. The CDR3 extends over 13 amino acids. V was pared by 6 bases and J by 2 bases, with 3 bases of the junction left unmatched. The CDR3 protein is CASSRDSNYGYTF. In DNA, the CDR3 is TGTGCCAGCAGCCGGGACAGCAACTATGGCTACACCTTC.

The genes are TRBV27 and TRBJ2-3; D might be TRBD1 (5 bases). The germline V and J ends were trimmed by 5 bases and 3 bases, with 15 bases remaining between them. Germline V gene data show CDR1 as MNHEY and CDR2 as SMNVEV (reference sequence). The length of the CDR3 is 15 residues. Written as DNA, the CDR3 is TGTGCCAGCAGTACTCTTAGCCAGGGAACAGATACGCAGTATTTT. Amino acid sequence: CASSTLSQGTDTQYF.

The chain couples TRBV7-2 to TRBJ2-2; the match to TRBD1 covers 7 bases. CDR3 length equals 15 residues. From germline, CDR1 is SGHTA and CDR2 FQGNSA. Germline trimming cut 8 bases from V and 1 base from J; bases unmatched to any gene: 7. The DNA of the CDR3 is TGTGCCAGCGGATCGAGACAGGGGAACACCGGGGAGCTGTTTTTT. This codes for CASGSRQGNTGELFF.

The chain is built from TRBV28 and TRBJ2-7, with D tentatively TRBD1 (5 bases). Trimming took 6 bases from V and 7 from J, leaving 16 bases between them. This CDR3 spans 13 amino acids. CDR1 is MDHEN, CDR2 SYDVKM, per germline. The CDR3 region has the DNA TGTGCCAGCAGACCTCTCCTGGGGCCGGAGCAGTACTTC. Translated: CASRPLLGPEQYF.

The chain uses TRBV5-1 and TRBJ2-5; D might be TRBD2 (5 bases). This CDR3 spans 14 amino acids. Looked up from germline, CDR1 is SGHRS and CDR2 is YFSETQ. Between the trimmed V and J ends, which lost 4 bases and 4 bases, there was a span of 14 bases. Here the CDR3 DNA reads TGCGCCAGCAGCCCCGGAAGGGAGCGAGAGACCCAGTACTTC. It specifies CASSPGRERETQYF.

V and J are TRBV7-8 and TRBJ2-5, with TRBD2 matching over 9 bases. V lost 5 bases and J lost 7; bases outside the gene matches: 11. Per the germline V gene, CDR1 is SGHVS and CDR2 is FQNEAQ. This CDR3 is 15 amino acids long. Here the CDR3 reads CASSITGTSFGTQYF. The CDR3 nucleotides are TGTGCCAGCAGCATAACCGGGACTAGCTTCGGGACCCAGTACTTC.

The chain links TRBV5-6 to TRBJ2-7; D call uncertain. Trimming cost V 4 bases and J 6 bases, with 8 bases left between them. Germline CDR1 is SGHDT and CDR2 is YYEEEE. The CDR3 is 11 amino acids. CDR3 residues: CASSHSREQYF. Here the CDR3 DNA reads TGTGCCAGCAGCCATAGTCGCGAGCAGTACTTC. Based on the CDR3 plus reference TRBV5-6 and TRBJ2-7, the full variable domain is DAGVTQSPTHLIKTRGQQVTLRCSPKSGHDTVSWYQQALGQGPQFIFQYYEEEERQRGNFPDRFSGHQFPNYSSELNVNALLLGDSALYLCASSHSREQYFGPGTRLTVT.

V gene TRBV19 combines with J gene TRBJ2-1; TRBD1 might be the D (5 bases). V lost 3 bases and J lost 7, with 10 bases in between. Germline assignment: CDR1 LNHDA and CDR2 SQIVND (reference sequence). The CDR3 is made up of 13 amino acids. CDR3 region: CASSMQGKNEQFF. CDR3 in DNA: TGTGCCAGTAGTATGCAGGGAAAAAATGAGCAGTTCTTC.

This clone has just a few counts. The J gene is TRBJ1-2, the V gene TRBV27, with 7 bases aligning to TRBD1. J gave up 2 bases and V 5 bases, and 8 bases lay outside the gene matches. The CDR3 has 15 amino acids. Germline V CDR1 and CDR2: MNHEY, SMNVEV (reference sequence). The CDR3 spells CASSARTGLNYGYTF. The DNA for the CDR3 is TGTGCCAGCAGTGCAAGGACAGGCTTAAACTATGGCTACACCTTC.

This clone was recorded once. The chain recombines TRBV27 with TRBJ1-2; 7 nucleotides align to TRBD1. Germline trimming cut 6 bases from V and 0 bases from J; bases unmatched to any gene: 4. This CDR3 has 14 residues. Germline-derived CDR1 and CDR2 are MNHEY and SMNVEV (reference sequence). CDR3 nucleotides: TGTGCCAGCAGCTGGACAGGTTCTAACTATGGCTACACCTTC. Protein sequence: CASSWTGSNYGYTF.

CDR3 residues: CASSDLELGAGYGYTF. In nucleotides, the CDR3 is TGTGCCAGCAGTGATTTAGAGCTGGGGGCGGGCTATGGCTACACCTTC. The chain couples TRBV6-1 to TRBJ1-2; weak D call: TRBD1 (6 bases). Germline values: CDR1 MNHNS, CDR2 SASEGT. This CDR3 has 16 amino acids. Trimming removed 3 bases at V and 4 bases at J, with 18 bases between.